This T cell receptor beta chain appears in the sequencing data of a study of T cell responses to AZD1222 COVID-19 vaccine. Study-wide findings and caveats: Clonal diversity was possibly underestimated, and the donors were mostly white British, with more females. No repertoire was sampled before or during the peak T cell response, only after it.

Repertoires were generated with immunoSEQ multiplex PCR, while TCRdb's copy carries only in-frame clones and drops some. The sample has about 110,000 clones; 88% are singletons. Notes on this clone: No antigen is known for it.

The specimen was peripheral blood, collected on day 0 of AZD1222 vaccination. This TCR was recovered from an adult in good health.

CDR3 sequence: CAWSGMPWGTEAFF. CDR3 DNA sequence: TGTGCCTGGAGTGGGATGCCCTGGGGGACTGAAGCTTTCTTT. The chain has TRBV30 and TRBJ1-1; D possibly corresponds to TRBD1 (5 bases). The V gene's germline CDR1 is GTSNPN and CDR2 SVGIG (reference sequence). This CDR3 is 14 amino acids long. V dropped 1 base and J dropped 5 bases, with 14 bases sitting between them.